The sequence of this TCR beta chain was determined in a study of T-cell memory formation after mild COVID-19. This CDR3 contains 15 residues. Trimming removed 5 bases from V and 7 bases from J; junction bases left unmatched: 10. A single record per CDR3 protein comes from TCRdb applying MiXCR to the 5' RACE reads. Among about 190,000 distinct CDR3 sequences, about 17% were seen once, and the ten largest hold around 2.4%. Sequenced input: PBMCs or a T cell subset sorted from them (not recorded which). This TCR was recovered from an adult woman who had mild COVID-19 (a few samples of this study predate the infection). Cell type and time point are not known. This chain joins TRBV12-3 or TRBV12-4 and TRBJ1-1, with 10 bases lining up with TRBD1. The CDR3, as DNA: TGTGCCAGCAGTGCAACCGGGACAGGGGCCGTTGAAGCTTTCTTT. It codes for CASSATGTGAVEAFF.